This T cell receptor beta chain came from a study of blood T cell repertoires in COVID-19. Overall study: From the United States, Italy and Spain came samples of acute and convalescent COVID-19.

The CDR3 is 16 residues long. CDR1 LNHDA and CDR2 SQIVND come from the germline V gene (reference sequence). The V segment lost 5 bases and the J segment 1 base; nucleotides outside the gene matches: 9. The table came from immunoSEQ multiplex PCR; TCRdb's copy has only in-frame clones and leaves some out. There are about 50,000 clones in the sample; 86% occur only once, and 2% to 2.5% lies in the top ten. Sequencing used peripheral blood. The clonotype was recovered from a woman between 55 and 75 years old with acute or convalescent COVID-19. This sequence joins TRBV19 and TRBJ1-1; 8 positions agree with TRBD1. In DNA form, the CDR3 reads TGTGCCAGTAGTGCACTCAGGACAGGGAAGAACACTGAAGCTTTCTTT. Amino acid sequence: CASSALRTGKNTEAFF. The whole variable domain, filled in from reference TRBV19 and TRBJ1-1, reads DGGITQSPKYLFRKEGQNVTLSCEQNLNHDAMYWYRQDPGQGLRLIYYSQIVNDFQKGDIAEGYSVSREKKESFPLTVTSAQKNPTAFYLCASSALRTGKNTEAFFGQGTRLTVV.